These 10 T cell receptor beta chains were sequenced from one sample in a study of blood T cell repertoires in COVID-19. Generated by immunoSEQ multiplex PCR, the TCRdb table keeps only in-frame clones and is missing some. The table has some 250,000 clones, roughly nine tenths seen once. The specimen sequenced was peripheral blood. All receptors derive from a man in his 60s who had recovered from COVID-19.

The chain is built from TRBV24-1 and TRBJ1-2, with no clear D. The CDR3 has 14 residues. V was shortened by 3 bases and J by 4 bases, with 11 bases between the two germline ends. The germline gives CDR1 KGHDR, CDR2 SFDVKD. The chain's CDR3 is CATSDEDFSYGYTF. The CDR3 nucleotides are TGTGCCACCAGTGATGAGGACTTCTCCTATGGCTACACCTTC.

V is TRBV6-5 and J is TRBJ2-1; TRBD1 matches at 8 bases. CDR3 length: 13 amino acids. With 7 bases clipped from V and 9 bases from J, the junction kept 8 bases outside the gene matches. Germline CDR1 reads MNHEY; CDR2 reads SVGAGI. The CDR3 nucleotides read TGTGCCAGCACCACCTTCACAGGGGGTGAGCAGTTCTTC. Translated, it gives CASTTFTGGEQFF.

The CDR3 nucleotides read TGTGCCAGCAGCCAAGCCGCCAGGGATTCTGGCTACACCTTC. As protein: CASSQAARDSGYTF. The chain couples TRBV3-1 (or the pseudogene TRBV3-2) to TRBJ1-2; D might be TRBD1 (5 bases). Germline V lookup: CDR1 LGHDT, CDR2 YNNKEL (reference sequence). V gave up 1 base and J gave up 7 bases, with 13 bases separating them. The CDR3 spans 14 residues.

The rearrangement links TRBV11-2 to TRBJ1-2; 7 bases fit TRBD1. CDR1 and CDR2 (germline): SGHAT, FQNNGV. Trimming took 2 bases from V and 3 from J; bases not matched to a gene: 0. CDR3 length equals 13 residues. The CDR3 nucleotides are TGTGCCAGCAGCTTACAGGGGGACTATGGCTACACCTTC. Protein product: CASSLQGDYGYTF.

This clone was found a few times. The chain uses TRBV5-1 and TRBJ2-7; a possible D gene is TRBD1 (5 bases). CDR3 length: 13 residues. Germline loops: CDR1 SGHRS, CDR2 YFSETQ. V lost 4 bases and J lost 3, with 11 bases in between. For the CDR3, the DNA is TGCGCCAGCAGCCGCCTCGACAGCTACGAGCAGTACTTC. This sequence encodes CASSRLDSYEQYF.

The chain recombines TRBV11-1 with TRBJ1-6; D remains unclear. CDR1 and CDR2 from the germline V gene are SGHAT and FQDESV (reference sequence). The CDR3 spans 13 residues. V dropped 1 base and J dropped 7 bases, with 5 bases sitting between them. CDR3 sequence reads: CASSLVLNSPLHF. In nucleotides, the CDR3 is TGTGCCAGCAGCTTAGTCCTGAATTCACCCCTCCACTTT.

This clone was seen a single time. The chain carries TRBV2 and TRBJ1-1; the D is unclear. This CDR3 is built from 19 residues. The V gene's germline CDR1 is SNHLY and CDR2 FYNNEI. V was trimmed by 7 bases and J by 4 bases, leaving 31 bases between them. The CDR3 nucleotides are TGTGCCAGCATTAAGGTTCTCAGGTCAGGTAATAGGTTTGGCACTGAAGCTTTCTTT. Its protein product is CASIKVLRSGNRFGTEAFF.

As DNA, the CDR3 is TGTGCCAGCAGTTTAAAAGTAGACACTGAAGCTTTCTTT. It translates to CASSLKVDTEAFF. The chain uses TRBV12-3 or TRBV12-4 and TRBJ1-1, with D uncertain. The CDR3 length is 13 residues. Trimming stripped 2 bases from V and 3 bases from J, with 7 bases between.

This clone came up once. The V gene is TRBV5-1, the J gene TRBJ1-1; maybe TRBD1 (6 bases). The CDR3 length is 14 residues. Trimming removed 7 bases from V and 1 base from J, with 14 bases in between. Germline V lookup: CDR1 SGHRS, CDR2 YFSETQ. The CDR3 region is CASYTDRQNTEAFF. The CDR3 nucleotides read TGCGCCAGCTATACCGACAGGCAGAACACTGAAGCTTTCTTT.

V and J are TRBV6-5 and TRBJ2-4, with 9 bases that match TRBD1. With 5 bases clipped from V and 5 bases from J, the junction kept 7 bases outside the gene matches. Germline V gene sequence: CDR1 MNHEY, CDR2 SVGAGI. CDR3 size: 15 residues. The CDR3 DNA is TGTGCCAGCAGTCCACAGGGGGCAGGGGAAAACATTCAGTACTTC. Translated, it gives CASSPQGAGENIQYF.